This entry concerns a single TCR beta chain. Its antigen is unidentified. The data derive from a study of T-cell memory formation after mild COVID-19. About the research overall: TCR clusters showed largely donor specificity.

The study's findings and limits: There was a balanced CD4/CD8 profile in clones contracting day 15 to 85, and later expanders leaned CD4+. Those CD4+ clones that contracted were mainly in CM and EM (CD8+ ones in EMRA). Cross-reactive memory seemingly joined, as some responding clones were found in pre-infection memory.

MiXCR, run by TCRdb on the 5' RACE reads, gives a single entry per CDR3 protein. The sample carries around 430,000 distinct CDR3 sequences, roughly 15% recorded once. Germline V gene lookup returns CDR1 SEHNR and CDR2 FQNEAQ (reference sequence). V lost 0 bases, J lost 0 bases, and 15 bases lay in between. The CDR3 is 18 residues long. The TCR was taken from a man aged 18 to 29 who had mild COVID-19 (a few samples of this study predate the infection). Cell type and time point are not known. The chain has TRBV7-9 and TRBJ1-3; tentatively, D is TRBD1 (5 bases). Sequenced sample: PBMCs or a T cell subset sorted from them (not recorded which). The DNA for the CDR3 is TGTGCCAGCAGCTTAGCGAGAAATACGGGACGCTCTGGAAACACCATATATTTT. Amino acid sequence: CASSLARNTGRSGNTIYF.